This entry concerns a single T cell receptor (beta chain). Its antigen is not known. These data are taken from a study of T cells in lung cancer brain metastases. CDR3 length: 16 amino acids. Germline V CDR1 and CDR2: ENHRY, SYGVKD. The V and J ends lost 6 bases and 6 bases respectively, with 21 bases between them. Paired samples had equal genomic DNA input, ranging 2.24 to 4.92 ug. Sequencing used immunoSEQ multiplex PCR; TCRdb keeps in-frame clones, though not all of them. Here the sample spans approximately 1,400 clones, roughly 87% being singletons. General study points: Most clones were lesion-specific, with limited overlap between paired lesions (Morisita around 0.24). Brain metastasis T cell infiltration was not adjusted for preoperative corticosteroid effects. Brain metastases had fewer unique productive clones than primaries (median approximately 1,600 versus 4,100).

Sequenced: tumor tissue from a brain metastasis. V and J are TRBV10-3 and TRBJ1-5; tentatively, D is TRBD1 (6 bases). The TCR comes from a woman aged 45 to 65 with non-small cell lung cancer that had spread to the brain. CDR3 DNA sequence: TGTGCCATCAGGGATGACAGTGGGGGCGACGGTCAGCCCCAGCATTTT. Translated: CAIRDDSGGDGQPQHF.